One sample yielded the 32 T cell receptor beta chains listed below, sequenced in a study of CD8+CD57+ T cells in acquired aplastic anemia. The template used for profiling TCR beta VDJ and CDR3 was genomic DNA. TCRdb redid the calling of the reads with MiXCR, one entry per CDR3 protein. The profile shows about 220,000 distinct CDR3 sequences, more than 45% of them singletons. For sequencing, patients were chosen who had shown expansion of CD8+CD57+ cells by flow cytometry. Sequencing used sorted CD4+, CD8+, or CD8+CD57+ T cells (not recorded which) from PBMCs. The source of these receptors is a human donor with aplastic anemia.

The chain joins TRBV24-1 to TRBJ2-1; D may correspond to TRBD1 or TRBD2 (6 bases each). The CDR3 runs 18 residues. Germline values: CDR1 KGHDR, CDR2 SFDVKD. Between the trimmed V and J ends, which lost 4 bases and 5 bases, there was a span of 23 bases. CDR3 DNA sequence: TGTGCCACCAGTGACCCCGGTTTGAGGGGGGCGGACCACAATGAGCAGTTCTTC. Protein product: CATSDPGLRGADHNEQFF.

This clonotype was recorded only once. The CDR3 protein is CASSSGERSEQYF. CDR3 DNA: TGTGCCAGCAGTTCGGGGGAACGGAGCGAGCAGTACTTC. The chain employs TRBV28 and TRBJ2-7; D may be TRBD2 (6 bases). Trimming shortened V by 4 bases and J by 6 bases, and 13 bases separated the two germline ends. Germline CDR1 reads MDHEN; CDR2 reads SYDVKM. This CDR3 contains 13 residues.

This clonotype has ten or more counts. The rearrangement links TRBV7-9 to TRBJ1-5, with a possible D match to TRBD1 (6 bases). Deletions cut 1 base from V and 3 bases from J, with 16 bases between. The CDR3 contains 17 residues. Germline values: CDR1 SEHNR, CDR2 FQNEAQ (reference sequence). The CDR3 DNA follows: TGTGCCAGCAGCTTAGTCGGTCCGACAGGCTTCAATCAGCCCCAGCATTTT. This gives the protein CASSLVGPTGFNQPQHF.

Turning to this clonotype: Given a much more abundant clone one base away, this may be a read error. The V and J genes are TRBV7-6 and TRBJ2-7, with D perhaps matching TRBD1 (6 bases). Per the germline V gene, CDR1 is SGHVS and CDR2 is FNYEAQ. This CDR3 comprises 12 residues. V was clipped by 6 bases and J by 7 bases, with 13 bases between them. CDR3 residues: CASRIRDNEQYF. In DNA form, the CDR3 reads TGTGCCAGCAGAATAAGGGACAATGAGCAGTACTTC.

The chain employs TRBV9 and TRBJ1-1; D not resolved. The germline V gene encodes CDR1 SGDLS and CDR2 YYNGEE. The ends were cut back, 0 bases at V and 6 bases at J, with 9 bases in the middle. CDR3 length equals 13 residues. DNA of the CDR3: TGTGCCAGCAGCGTAGCGGGAACCGCTGAAGCTTTCTTT. Protein: CASSVAGTAEAFF.

This clonotype was counted at least ten times. V is TRBV7-9 and J is TRBJ2-3, with D uncertain. The germline V gene has CDR1 SEHNR and CDR2 FQNEAQ (reference sequence). V lost 4 bases, J lost 4 bases, and 6 bases lay in between. The CDR3 spans 12 residues. DNA for the CDR3: TGTGCCAGCAGCTCTGGGGCAGATACGCAGTATTTT. Translated: CASSSGADTQYF.

CDR3 residues: CASSGKKDYEQYV. The CDR3 DNA reads as TGCGCCAGCAGCGGGAAGAAAGACTACGAGCAGTACGTC. The chain uses TRBV5-1 and TRBJ2-7; D remains ambiguous. The V and J ends lost 4 bases and 3 bases respectively, with 11 bases between them. CDR1 and CDR2 from the germline V gene are SGHRS and YFSETQ. The CDR3 contains 13 residues.

The chain has TRBV20-1 and TRBJ1-2, with unresolved D. Trimming pared 8 bases from V and 7 bases from J, leaving 20 bases between. Per germline, CDR1 DFQATT and CDR2 SNEGSKA (reference sequence). This CDR3 contains 13 residues. The DNA for the CDR3 is TGCAGTACCAGAAATGGACGCAGAGGTGGCTACACCTTC. Amino acid sequence: CSTRNGRRGGYTF.

A note on this clonotype: Possible read error: a much larger clone is one base away. The chain couples TRBV19 to TRBJ2-3, with D perhaps TRBD1 (6 bases). The better agreement between TRBJ1-5 and the DNA end casts doubt on the J call. Germline V CDR1 and CDR2: LNHDA, SQIVND (reference sequence). This CDR3 contains 12 residues. The CDR3 DNA reads as TGTGCCTGGAGTGTAGGGGGAGATACGCAGCATTTT. Protein product: CAWSVGGDTQHF.

At least ten counts were recorded for this clonotype. This sequence joins TRBV6-6 and TRBJ1-2; D is ambiguous. CDR1 and CDR2 from the germline V gene are MNHNY and SVGAGI (reference sequence). The CDR3 runs to 13 residues. Trimming took 0 bases from V and 6 from J, leaving 8 bases between them. CDR3 bases: TGTGCCAGCAGTTACTCTTTTCAGGATGGCTACACCTTC. Protein sequence: CASSYSFQDGYTF.

With regard to this clonotype: This sequence may be a read error, since a much larger clone differs from it by one base. The V gene is TRBV3-1, the J gene TRBJ1-1; D is ambiguous. Deletions cut 3 bases from V and 0 bases from J, with 2 bases between. Germline loops: CDR1 LGHDT, CDR2 YNNKEL (reference sequence). The CDR3 loop spans 12 amino acids. CDR3 sequence reads: CASSHMNTEAFF. CDR3 nucleotides: TGTGCCAGCAGCCATATGAACACTGAAGCTTTCTTT.

This clonotype was observed many times. The rearrangement joins TRBV9 to TRBJ2-3; D tentatively fits TRBD1 or TRBD2 (5 bases each). Germline CDR1 SGDLS, CDR2 YYNGEE. This CDR3 comprises 17 residues. V dropped 0 bases and J dropped 6 bases, with 20 bases sitting between them. CDR3 coding DNA: TGTGCCAGCAGCGTAGACAGAGCGGCCCTGAGGGGCGATACGCAGTATTTT. It yields the protein CASSVDRAALRGDTQYF.

This clonotype was observed many times. The chain joins TRBV10-3 to TRBJ2-7; perhaps TRBD2 as D (5 bases). Trimming removed 10 bases from V and 3 bases from J, with 10 bases in between. The length of the CDR3 is 11 residues. Germline loops: CDR1 ENHRY, CDR2 SYGVKD. The CDR3 here is CATRLNYEQYF. The DNA for the CDR3 is TGTGCCACCAGACTAAACTACGAGCAGTACTTC.

This clonotype was counted ten times or more. This chain joins TRBV12-3 or TRBV12-4 and TRBJ2-6; 8 bases agree with TRBD1. V lost 0 bases to trimming and J lost 11 bases; unmatched junction nucleotides: 9. The CDR3 has 16 amino acids. The CDR3 DNA follows: TGTGCCAGCAGTTTAGCGCGGGGCAGGGGGCGCGACGTCCTGACTTTC. This codes for CASSLARGRGRDVLTF.

V usage is TRBV20-1 and J usage is TRBJ2-7, with TRBD1 identical over 9 bases. CDR3 length equals 16 residues. V was pared by 5 bases and J by 0 bases, with 11 bases of the junction left unmatched. From germline, CDR1 is DFQATT and CDR2 SNEGSKA (reference sequence). CDR3 nucleotides: TGCAGTGCTCGCCGGGACAGGGCCTCGAGCTCCTACGAGCAGTACTTC. Translation: CSARRDRASSSYEQYF.

This rearrangement joins TRBV6-5 to TRBJ2-7; TRBD1 aligns across 8 bases. Losses at the gene ends were 10 bases for V and 3 bases for J; bases not matched to a gene: 14. Germline V gene lookup returns CDR1 MNHEY and CDR2 SVGAGI. The CDR3 runs 15 residues. Here the CDR3 DNA reads TGTGCCATCAGGGGTCCGGGGACAGGATACTACGAGCAGTACTTC. Its translation: CAIRGPGTGYYEQYF.

This chain connects TRBV15 to TRBJ2-1, with a possible D match to TRBD1 (5 bases). Trimming took off 0 bases at V and 8 bases at J, with 14 bases between the two ends. This CDR3 spans 15 amino acids. Germline V lookup: CDR1 LNHNV, CDR2 YYDKDF (reference sequence). CDR3 region: CATSRDLQDLHEQFF. The CDR3 nucleotides read TGTGCCACCAGCAGAGATTTACAGGACCTGCATGAGCAGTTCTTC.

In the case of this clonotype: Lacking the conserved final phenylalanine or tryptophan, this CDR3 likely reflects a read error. It is unclear where the CDR3 begins or ends on the DNA, so no DNA is shown, and the CDR3 is as TCRdb lists it. The chain is built from TRBV13 and TRBJ2-5. Germline V lookup: CDR1 PRHDT, CDR2 FYEKMQ (reference sequence). Inclusive of both ends, the CDR3 amounts to 10 amino acids. CDR3 amino acids: CASSRTSRNY.

Only one count was recorded for this clonotype. The chain couples TRBV7-8 to TRBJ1-1; perhaps TRBD1 as D (5 bases). The V gene lost 1 base and the J gene lost 0 bases, with 9 bases spanning the gap. The CDR3 consists of 15 residues. Germline CDR1 is SGHVS and CDR2 is FQNEAQ. CDR3 sequence: CASSLGGRMNTEAFF. The CDR3 nucleotides are TGTGCCAGCAGCTTAGGGGGACGGATGAACACTGAAGCTTTCTTT.

This clonotype was recorded a few times. The chain recombines TRBV20-1 with TRBJ1-2; D remains ambiguous. The CDR3 runs 11 residues. Germline V lookup: CDR1 DFQATT, CDR2 SNEGSKA (reference sequence). V was pared by 0 bases and J by 4 bases, with 3 bases between. The CDR3 DNA is TGCAGTGCTAGAGAGAGCTATGGCTACACCTTC. Translating it yields CSARESYGYTF.

This clonotype has ten or more counts. The chain uses TRBV19 and TRBJ2-7; D not certain. CDR1 and CDR2 (germline): LNHDA, SQIVND (reference sequence). This CDR3 spans 12 amino acids. V was shortened by 3 bases and J by 0 bases, with 3 bases between the two germline ends. The CDR3 nucleotides are TGTGCCAGTAGTATGAACTCCTACGAGCAGTACTTC. It specifies CASSMNSYEQYF.

Regarding this clonotype: At one end, the junction sequence differs from germline, possibly due to a read error. The J gene is TRBJ1-1, the V gene TRBV24-1, with D perhaps matching TRBD1 (5 bases). The CDR3 covers 13 residues. Germline V gene lookup returns CDR1 KGHDR and CDR2 SFDVKD. The CDR3 DNA reads TGTGCCACCGGGACTAGCGGAAACAATGAAGCTTTCTTT. It encodes CATGTSGNNEAFF.

This clonotype was picked up many times. The rearrangement joins TRBV29-1 to TRBJ1-2; D is undetermined. Germline-derived CDR1 and CDR2 are SQVTM and ANQGSEA. The CDR3 is made up of 13 amino acids. The V end lost 6 bases, the J end lost 4 bases, and 15 bases lay between the germline ends. The CDR3 coding sequence is TGCAGCGTCTTTGATGTACGGAGCTATGGCTACACCTTC. It yields the protein CSVFDVRSYGYTF.

This clonotype was counted ten times or more. The gene calls are TRBV25-1 and TRBJ1-4; D gene unclear. The CDR3 has 17 residues. The germline CDR1 and CDR2 sequences are MGHDK and SYGVNS. The V and J ends lost 2 bases and 1 base respectively, with 14 bases between them. CDR3 bases: TGTGCCAGCAGTGAACTAACGGCTCGGGTAACTAATGAAAAACTGTTTTTT. This gives the protein CASSELTARVTNEKLFF.

This chain links TRBV7-9 with TRBJ2-5; 10 bases align to TRBD2. CDR3 length: 14 residues. The germline gives CDR1 SEHNR, CDR2 FQNEAQ (reference sequence). Trimming removed 5 bases from V and 4 bases from J; junction bases left unmatched: 4. The CDR3 loop is CASSMVAGGETQYF. Written as DNA, the CDR3 is TGTGCCAGCAGCATGGTAGCGGGAGGAGAGACCCAGTACTTC.

Details on this clonotype: This may come from a read error, since a much larger clone is one base off. This chain joins TRBV4-3 and TRBJ1-6; a weak D match, TRBD1 (5 bases). Germline CDR1 reads LGHNA; CDR2 reads YSLEER. The CDR3 is 15 residues long. CDR3 bases: TGCGCCAGCGGCCATGGGACGGTTGATAATTCACCCCTCCACTTT. Protein: CASGHGTVDNSPLHF.

In this sample, this clonotype turned up many times. CDR3 nucleotides: TGTGCCAGCCGGGACAATAGCAATCAGCCCCAGCATTTT. It is translated as CASRDNSNQPQHF. The chain is built from TRBV19 and TRBJ1-5, with D tentatively TRBD1 (6 bases). V was shortened by 9 bases and J by 0 bases, with 9 bases between the two germline ends. The CDR3 contains 13 residues. Germline V gives CDR1 LNHDA, CDR2 SQIVND (reference sequence). The full variable domain, in which reference TRBV19 and TRBJ1-5 provide the parts outside the CDR3, is DGGITQSPKYLFRKEGQNVTLSCEQNLNHDAMYWYRQDPGQGLRLIYYSQIVNDFQKGDIAEGYSVSREKKESFPLTVTSAQKNPTAFYLCASRDNSNQPQHFGDGTRLSIL.

This clonotype was detected many times. This chain links TRBV24-1 with TRBJ1-6; 9 nucleotides match TRBD1. The length of the CDR3 is 14 residues. The V gene end was trimmed by 7 bases and the J gene end by 7 bases; junction bases not matched to a gene: 4. CDR1 is KGHDR and CDR2 is SFDVKD in the germline V gene. CDR3 residues: CATRGTGTNSPLHF. The CDR3 nucleotides are TGTGCCACCAGGGGGACAGGGACCAATTCACCCCTCCACTTT.

Of note for this clonotype: One junction end disagrees with the germline gene, perhaps due to a read error. The genes are TRBV6-1 and TRBJ1-6, with 7 bases aligning to TRBD1. This CDR3 spans 15 amino acids. From germline, CDR1 is MNHNS and CDR2 SASEGT. The CDR3 DNA reads TGTACCAGCAGTACAACAGGGGAAGGTATGTCACCCCTCCACTTT. It is translated as CTSSTTGEGMSPLHF.

This clonotype appeared many times. The genes are TRBV9 and TRBJ2-3; D gene uncertain. Germline assignment: CDR1 SGDLS and CDR2 YYNGEE. The CDR3 consists of 15 residues. Deletions cut 0 bases from V and 0 bases from J, with 8 bases between. The CDR3 reads CASSVERGSTDTQYF. Written as DNA, the CDR3 is TGTGCCAGCAGCGTAGAGCGTGGAAGCACAGATACGCAGTATTTT.

The V call is TRBV28, the J call TRBJ1-3; TRBD1 might be the D (6 bases). Germline CDR1 reads MDHEN; CDR2 reads SYDVKM. V was pared by 5 bases and J by 0 bases, with 11 bases between. This CDR3 spans 15 amino acids. This chain's CDR3 is CASSLDRNSGNTIYF. In nucleotides, the CDR3 is TGTGCCAGCAGTCTGGACAGAAACTCTGGAAACACCATATATTTT.

V gene TRBV2 combines with J gene TRBJ1-5; D might be TRBD1 (5 bases). The germline V gene has CDR1 SNHLY and CDR2 FYNNEI. The germline V and J ends were trimmed by 5 bases and 3 bases, with 11 bases remaining between them. This CDR3 is built from 14 residues. The CDR3 sequence is CASSLGATNQPQHF. Here the CDR3 DNA reads TGTGCCAGCAGTTTAGGGGCTACCAATCAGCCCCAGCATTTT.